This TCR beta chain was recovered during a study of cytomegalovirus exposure and HLA in healthy donors (dated by TCRdb to about 2017). Study-wide context: An earlier analysis of several hundred of the donors reported approximately 300 Gb of sequence data and approximately 110 million unique TCR beta sequences from about 179 million T cells. All discovery cohort repertoires had been generated using a single sequencing platform. HLA typing covered class I and class II loci at four-digit resolution. Roughly 5 DR-DQ haplotypes were treated as single units for association and clustering because of strong linkage in the cohort. Among some 410 genotyped donors of the cohort, an average of roughly 230,000 unique TCR beta nucleotide sequences was sequenced per donor, of which roughly 17% were non-productive. An earlier analysis of 587 of the donors applied high-throughput TCR beta sequencing to assess whether each TCR beta V gene segment acted as functional or pseudogenic. A later genetic analysis used genome-wide SNP genotypes for about 55% of the 666 donors, treating that subset as a discovery cohort. Of the roughly 400 genotyped donors, around 81% fell in the genetic ancestry cluster associated with self-reported Caucasian donors. The aim of the study was to test whether cataloging public T cell receptors could identify signatures of past pathogen exposure. Typing coverage differed by locus: A, B, C, DRB1 and DQB1 were typed in roughly 620-630 donors, DQA1 in about 550, DPA1 in 600 to 610, and DPB1 in 400 to 480. The later analysis used no new phenotypic data to find candidate immune exposures, relying instead on TCR beta sequences and their occurrence across donors. A later analysis re-examined previously published TCR beta repertoires from over 500 donors and added high-resolution HLA genotyping to investigate patterns of TCR occurrence. Using immunosequencing, the study profiled T cell repertoires from 666 subjects and related those repertoires to cytomegalovirus serostatus. Besides the first cohort of around 700 subjects, a separate validation cohort made up of over 95 different subjects was used. High-throughput TCR immunosequencing, statistical association of individual TCRs with disease status, and machine learning were combined to predict cytomegalovirus infection status. An early release that covered 500 to 800 HLA-typed donors contained around 300 gigabases of sequencing data and tens of millions of unique TCR sequences. Alongside the repertoire data, information on donor age, sex, ethnicity and CMV serostatus was compiled.

Remarks on this clone: Its recognized antigen is unknown. No base qualities exist here, and no much larger clone lies one base off it.

What the work shows at the level of the full study, not this receptor alone: Only TCR beta chains were sequenced in this cohort, and the absence of alpha or paired-chain data limited detectable features. Because HLA typing was unavailable for some donors at each locus, only the typed subset was used in association tests. Correlated functional status among segregating V segments might reflect linkage disequilibrium, but an unknown experimental factor could not be ruled out. For the cohort, immune exposure information was limited to CMV serostatus. According to the authors, the approach could potentially be generalized to other disease states and immunological phenotypes. According to a later analysis, TCR association rates differed among HLA loci, with DRB1 alleles showing the most associated TCRs and HLA-C alleles showing the fewest. The classifier was reported to diagnose cytomegalovirus status with high specificity and sensitivity in both the original cohort and the validation cohort. A further reported finding was that TCR beta sequences accurately predicted the HLA-A and HLA-B alleles for most subjects in the first cohort. Some IMGT-functional V segments, including TRBV6-2 and TRBV6-3, could not be distinguished by the 87-base-pair reads and were therefore excluded. A total of 150 to 200 TCR beta chains were listed by the study as associated with cytomegalovirus. Broadly in line with IMGT annotations, most TCR beta V segments showed up in productive rearrangements about 87% or about 30% of the time in an earlier analysis of around 600 of the donors. When HLA alleles, especially DR and DQ, strongly co-occurred, TCR associations were difficult to assign to individual alleles. In a later analysis, several top co-occurrence clusters were reported to appear linked to parvovirus B19, influenza, CMV and Epstein-Barr virus. Over 15 rarely observed V segments, including chromosome 9 orphons, were excluded from the earlier analysis of some 590 of the donors because counts were too low. Compared with equally common non-associated chains, HLA-associated TCR beta chains in a later analysis were more clonally expanded and had lower generation probabilities. According to a later genetic analysis, donors in an Asian-associated ancestry cluster had fewer N-insertions in productive TCRs than the roughly 700-donor mean. A cluster of highly shared sequence variants was judged likely to represent a technical artifact of the sequencing pipeline. In vitro tests confirmed that a few of the cytomegalovirus-associated TCR beta chains recognize cytomegalovirus antigens. Most TCR sequences were seen in very few donors, while some public TCRs were found in many individuals. An association between a missense DCLRE1C variant and V-gene and J-gene trimming of TCR beta chains was found in a later genetic analysis and replicated in an independent cohort. At a false discovery rate of 0.05, a later analysis linked about 16,000 TCR beta sequences to specific HLA alleles. In a later analysis, most CMV-associated TCR beta chains were found to appear HLA-restricted, with HLA associations seemingly driven largely by CMV exposure. Presence/absence analyses assumed roughly uniform sequencing depth across donors, an assumption that may not hold.

The CDR3, from cysteine to phenylalanine, totals 14 residues. Only CDR3 DNA is held: 42 bases, read in frame from base 1. V trim: 6 bases; J trim: 3 bases; unmatched bases: 7. CDR1 and CDR2 (SNHLY, FYNNEI) derive from the germline V gene. The library relied on the immunoSEQ multiplex PCR assay. The multiplex PCR relied on a mix of 60 forward primers for TCR Vbeta segments and 13 reverse primers for TCR Jbeta segments. Amplification of the CDR3 region of rearranged TCR beta genes was performed with a multiplex PCR assay on genomic DNA. Amplified TCR beta libraries were sequenced as 87-base-pair reads on the Illumina HiSeq System. The authors processed their data as follows. A later analysis counted approximately 76 million unique TCR beta chains across the 690 or so repertoires, and some 11 million of these chains were shared by at least two donors. To remove PCR and sequencing errors, raw reads were error-corrected and collapsed into unique sequences using a nearest-neighbor algorithm that merged closely related sequences. Alignment of CDR3 sequences to IMGT reference sequences was used to assign V, D and J gene segments. For a sequence to be retained, a match of at least six nucleotides to both a V gene segment and a J gene segment was required. A rearrangement was called productive if the CDR3 had no stop codons and remained in frame with V and J, and every other rearrangement was called non-productive. Following IMGT convention, CDR3 was defined as the stretch from the second conserved V-encoded cysteine to the conserved J-encoded phenylalanine. In an earlier analysis of approximately 500 of the donors, sequences lacking an unambiguous match to a single V gene segment were excluded. An earlier analysis of several hundred of the donors classified V segments as functional when productive rearrangements were above 56.7% and as segregating when the standard deviation between donors was above 5%. A statistical classification framework was built for diagnosing cytomegalovirus status from the catalog of TCR beta chain sequences. In a later analysis, TCR nucleotide sequences were compared against IMGT/GENE-DB human TR gene sequences so that V and J genes could be assigned. Using the TCRdist pipeline, a later analysis assigned CDR3 sequences along with most-parsimonious VDJ recombination scenarios. A later analysis defined each TCR beta chain by its CDR3 amino acid sequence plus V-gene family, and excluded reads lacking a unique V-gene family. To address suspected cross-contamination and a sequencing artifact, a later analysis removed roughly 640 highly shared, low-generation-probability nucleotide sequences. In a later analysis, a clonal expansion index for each public chain was calculated from normalized within-repertoire ranks of inferred template counts. Generation probabilities in a later analysis came from a VDJ recombination model fitted to out-of-frame rearrangements, and those results were checked against IGoR. Hypergeometric tests were used in a later analysis to score TCR-TCR, TCR-HLA and TCR-CMV co-occurrence, with a repertoire-size bias correction applied to the TCR pairs. A later analysis estimated false discovery rates by permuting HLA or CMV assignments 20 times. In a later analysis, co-occurring TCRs were grouped using DBSCAN, and TCRdist sequence similarity was added for clustering within HLA-allele-positive subsets. Co-occurrence clustering excluded repertoires with fewer than 30,000 or more than 120,000 public chains, plus five with anomalous nucleotide sharing. In its TCRdb copy, this immuneACCESS table keeps in-frame sequences only and misses some clones. Where compared with another copy, unresolved V genes explain less than half of these, and the others have no known cause. V, J and clone size derive from that table, while D and trimming were established from the DNA sequence. This sample is represented by tens of thousands of clones; 65% to 85% of them were singletons. Of the sample, 2.9% falls within the top ten clones.

In total, just over 650 healthy bone marrow donors made up the cohort. All cohort members were sampled while nominally healthy, although unrecorded immune exposures were likely present. The donor tested CMV seronegative, placing the donor among the 350 to 400 seronegative members of the cohort. Each donor provided a peripheral blood sample, and peripheral blood mononuclear cells were used for TCR beta sequencing. The Qiagen DNeasy Blood Extraction Kit was used to extract genomic DNA from the blood cell samples. The clonotype was recovered from a woman under 40 in good health and CMV-seronegative. Sequenced sample: PBMCs. Recombination joined TRBV2 with TRBJ2-5; 7 nucleotides in the junction match TRBD1. This receptor carries the CDR3 CASSQGGREETQYF. DNA sequence: TGTGCCAGCAGCCAAGGGGGCAGGGAAGAGACCCAGTACTTC.